This TCR beta chain was profiled in a study of blood T cell repertoires in COVID-19. Study-wide context: Whether acute or convalescent, the COVID-19 samples came from the United States, Italy and Spain. In each case, the material was cDNA or gDNA derived from T cells, B-cell-depleted T cells, or PBMCs.

CDR3 length: 11 residues. Trimming stripped 3 bases from V and 7 bases from J, with 9 bases between. From germline, CDR1 is DFQATT and CDR2 SNEGSKA (reference sequence). Study processing details: Quantification of nucleated cells was approximated via reference gene primer amplification. Here immunoSEQ multiplex PCR was the method, and the copy in TCRdb shows in-frame clones only, minus some. V and J calls and clone size are given by that table; D and trimming were obtained from the DNA. There are some 160,000 clones in the sample; 70% to 90% occur only once, and approximately 3% lies in the top ten. The gene calls are TRBV20-1 and TRBJ1-2; D uncertain. The material sequenced was peripheral blood. The sequence came from a man aged 60 to 75 with acute or convalescent COVID-19. CDR3 DNA: TGCAGTGCTAGGGCCTCTGGTGGCTACACCTTC. Encoded protein: CSARASGGYTF.